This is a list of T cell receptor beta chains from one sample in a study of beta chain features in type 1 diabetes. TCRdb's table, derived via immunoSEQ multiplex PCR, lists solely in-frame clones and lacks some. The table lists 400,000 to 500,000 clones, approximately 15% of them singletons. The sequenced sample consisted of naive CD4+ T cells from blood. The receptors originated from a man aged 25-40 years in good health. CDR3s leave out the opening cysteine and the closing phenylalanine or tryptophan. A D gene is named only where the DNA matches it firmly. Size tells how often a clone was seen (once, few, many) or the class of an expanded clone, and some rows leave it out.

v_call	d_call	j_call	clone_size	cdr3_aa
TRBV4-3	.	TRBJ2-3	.	ASSQDGPSTDTQY
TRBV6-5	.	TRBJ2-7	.	ASSYSRSSYEQY
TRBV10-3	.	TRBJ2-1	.	AIRLSGTTYNEQF
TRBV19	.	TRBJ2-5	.	ASTNKYQETQY
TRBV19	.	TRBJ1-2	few	ASSIHSSYGYT
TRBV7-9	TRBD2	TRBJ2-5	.	ASSLDRTRKETQY
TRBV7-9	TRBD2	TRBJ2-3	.	ASSFPGTSPDTQY
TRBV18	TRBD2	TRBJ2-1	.	ASSLNSGGNNEQF
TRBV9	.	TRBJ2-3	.	ASSEGTGTDTQY
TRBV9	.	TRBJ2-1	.	ASSVSTSYNEQF
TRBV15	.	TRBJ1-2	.	ATSRGAGVSYGYT
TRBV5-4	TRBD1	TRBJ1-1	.	ASSLYQGAENTEAF
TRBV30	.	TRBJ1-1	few	AWTRQENTEAF
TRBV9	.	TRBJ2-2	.	ASSVAVLGELF
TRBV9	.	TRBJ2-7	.	ASSSSSYEQY
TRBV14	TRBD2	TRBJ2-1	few	ASSQDIRPSGRLNEQF
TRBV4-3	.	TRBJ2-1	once	ASSQDLGGSSYNEQF
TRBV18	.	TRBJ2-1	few	ASSPSTVYNEQF
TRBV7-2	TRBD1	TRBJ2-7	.	ASSPQTGVYEQY
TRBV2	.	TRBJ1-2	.	ASTVYGYT
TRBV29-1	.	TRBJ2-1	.	SVRARLAGINEQF
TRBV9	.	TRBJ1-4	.	ASSPLGASNEKLF
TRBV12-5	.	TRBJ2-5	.	ASGLVQGMRETQY
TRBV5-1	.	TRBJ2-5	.	ASSLGQASETQY
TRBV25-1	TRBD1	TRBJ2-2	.	ASSAPAGTGLFGELF
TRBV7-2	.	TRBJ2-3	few	ASSLAPVVEDTQY
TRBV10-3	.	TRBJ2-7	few	ANRVEIGYEQY
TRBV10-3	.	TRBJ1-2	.	AITYGVGFGYT
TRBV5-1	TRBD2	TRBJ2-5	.	ASSLRAGLQETQY
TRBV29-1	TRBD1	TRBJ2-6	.	SVGGQGATSGANVLT
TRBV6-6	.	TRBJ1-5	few	ASSSSQPQH
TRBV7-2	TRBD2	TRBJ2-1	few	ASSLVLTSGTREQF
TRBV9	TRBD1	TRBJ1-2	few	ASSVGTGSGYT
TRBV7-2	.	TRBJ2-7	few	ASGGSSYEQY
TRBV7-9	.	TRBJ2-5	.	ASSIRDPLGSETQY
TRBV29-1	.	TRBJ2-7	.	SVARAEMVNEQY
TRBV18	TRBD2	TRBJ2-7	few	ASSPGLESSEQY
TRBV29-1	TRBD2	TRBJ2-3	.	SAPGGGLPDTQY
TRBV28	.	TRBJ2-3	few	ASSLPSGTDTQY
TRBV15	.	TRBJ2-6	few	ATFLSGANVLT
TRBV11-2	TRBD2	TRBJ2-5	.	ASTPSGRAGETQY
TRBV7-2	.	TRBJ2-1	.	ASSRDRRGRLDEQF
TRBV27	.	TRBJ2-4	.	ASRVSEAKNIQY
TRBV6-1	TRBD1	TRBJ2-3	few	ASRITGTGTDTQY
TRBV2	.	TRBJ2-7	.	ASSEAGRKEQY
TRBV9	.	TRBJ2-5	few	ASSVAKPTDGSEETQY
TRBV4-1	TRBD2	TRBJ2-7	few	ASSQPSGGASYEQY